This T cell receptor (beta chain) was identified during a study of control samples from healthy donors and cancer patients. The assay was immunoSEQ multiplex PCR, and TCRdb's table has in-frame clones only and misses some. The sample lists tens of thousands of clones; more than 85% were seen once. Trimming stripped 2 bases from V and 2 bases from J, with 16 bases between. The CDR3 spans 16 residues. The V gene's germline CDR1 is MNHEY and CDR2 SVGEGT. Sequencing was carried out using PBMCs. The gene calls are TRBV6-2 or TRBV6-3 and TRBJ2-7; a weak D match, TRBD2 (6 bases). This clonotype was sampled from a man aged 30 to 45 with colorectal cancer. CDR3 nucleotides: TGTGCCAGCAGTTACGCACCGGGACTGGGCACCTACGAGCAGTACTTC. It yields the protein CASSYAPGLGTYEQYF.